The rows below give T cell receptor beta chains drawn from one sample of a study of brain T cells in children with intractable seizures. Assay used: immunoSEQ multiplex PCR; TCRdb lists only in-frame clones, some missing. Seen here are 50,000 to 75,000 clones, roughly 95% observed once, and the top ten hold 0.38%. Source: peripheral blood, taken at surgery. The receptors were sampled from a boy in the first two years of life with focal cortical dysplasia and intractable seizures. The CDR3 runs from the conserved cysteine through the conserved F or W.

J gene: TRBJ2-6; CDR3 length: 18; V gene: TRBV7-9; CDR3 protein: CASSFGGAGGPGANVLTF
J gene: TRBJ1-3; CDR3 length: 11; V gene: TRBV29-1; CDR3 protein: CSVGQGNTIYF
J gene: TRBJ2-1; CDR3 length: 13; V gene: TRBV27; CDR3 protein: CASSAGSYNEQFF
J gene: TRBJ1-3; CDR3 length: 15; V gene: TRBV21-1; CDR3 protein: CASSKGQGAGNTIYF
J gene: TRBJ1-1; CDR3 length: 14; V gene: TRBV27; CDR3 protein: CASSLYPTGSEAFF
J gene: TRBJ2-5; CDR3 length: 15; V gene: TRBV11-2; CDR3 protein: CASSGASGGAQTQYF
J gene: TRBJ2-7; CDR3 length: 15; V gene: TRBV5-1; CDR3 protein: CASSSPDRGTYEQYF
J gene: TRBJ1-2; CDR3 length: 12; V gene: TRBV9; CDR3 protein: CASSVGVTGYTF
J gene: TRBJ2-7; CDR3 length: 14; V gene: TRBV7-9; CDR3 protein: CASSLAATSYEQYF
J gene: TRBJ1-2; CDR3 length: 14; V gene: TRBV10-3; CDR3 protein: CAIRPVGDPYGYTF
J gene: TRBJ2-7; CDR3 length: 19; V gene: TRBV27; CDR3 protein: CASSQGKTSGSNSSYEQYF
J gene: TRBJ1-2; CDR3 length: 17; V gene: TRBV2; CDR3 protein: CASRDTGKGRWSYGYTF
J gene: TRBJ1-4; CDR3 length: 14; V gene: TRBV2; CDR3 protein: CASSEERSGEKLFF
J gene: TRBJ2-7; CDR3 length: 15; V gene: TRBV13; CDR3 protein: CASTGPGRRKSEQYF
J gene: TRBJ2-3; CDR3 length: 16; V gene: TRBV2; CDR3 protein: CASSGNLAGGTDTQYF
J gene: TRBJ2-7; CDR3 length: 18; V gene: TRBV3-1/TRBV3-2; CDR3 protein: CASSQGRWFRDTSYEQYF
J gene: TRBJ1-5; CDR3 length: 14; V gene: TRBV2; CDR3 protein: CASSVREGNQPQHF
J gene: TRBJ1-6; CDR3 length: 17; V gene: TRBV14; CDR3 protein: CASSQEEGTGGYSPLHF
J gene: TRBJ2-2; CDR3 length: 11; V gene: TRBV25-1; CDR3 protein: CASSRTGELFF
J gene: TRBJ2-3; CDR3 length: 12; V gene: TRBV12-3/TRBV12-4; CDR3 protein: CASGLAGVMQYF
J gene: TRBJ2-3; CDR3 length: 18; V gene: TRBV5-1; CDR3 protein: CASSLGLAGAFFTDTQYF
J gene: TRBJ1-3; CDR3 length: 13; V gene: TRBV7-6; CDR3 protein: CASSFSYGNTIYF
J gene: TRBJ1-6; CDR3 length: 14; V gene: TRBV15; CDR3 protein: CATSRDLTDSPLHF
J gene: TRBJ2-3; CDR3 length: 15; V gene: TRBV27; CDR3 protein: CASSWASGVVDTQYF
J gene: TRBJ1-2; CDR3 length: 14; V gene: TRBV5-4; CDR3 protein: CASSLAPYMGGYTF